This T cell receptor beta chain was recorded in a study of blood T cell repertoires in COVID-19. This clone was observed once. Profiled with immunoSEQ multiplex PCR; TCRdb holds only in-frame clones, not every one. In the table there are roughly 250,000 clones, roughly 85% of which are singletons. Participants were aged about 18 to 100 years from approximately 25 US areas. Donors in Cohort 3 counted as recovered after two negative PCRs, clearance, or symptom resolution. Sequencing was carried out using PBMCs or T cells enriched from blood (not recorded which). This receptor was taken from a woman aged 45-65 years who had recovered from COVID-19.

CDR3 loop: CASSWTGVSYEQYF. CDR3 nucleotides: TGTGCCAGCAGCTGGACAGGGGTATCCTACGAGCAGTACTTC. V is TRBV3-1 (or the pseudogene TRBV3-2) and J is TRBJ2-7; 9 nucleotides match TRBD1. The CDR3 has 14 residues. Trimming took 5 bases from V and 1 from J; bases not matched to a gene: 3. Germline lookup yields CDR1 LGHDT and CDR2 YNNKEL (reference sequence).